Each of the 20 T cell receptor beta chains below was sequenced from the same sample in a study of blood T cell repertoires in COVID-19. Produced via immunoSEQ multiplex PCR; TCRdb's table is partial and in-frame only. Of over 50,000 clones detected, 90% to 95% appear once; the ten largest clones hold around 7%. Sequencing was done on a sample of peripheral blood. The source of these receptors is a woman aged 60-70 years with active or convalescent COVID-19.

DNA of the CDR3: TGCAGTGCTACCCGAGGTCACGAGCAGTACTTC. Protein sequence: CSATRGHEQYF. This chain links TRBV20-1 with TRBJ2-7, with D unresolved. V shed 4 bases and J shed 5 bases, with 9 bases lying between them. CDR1 is DFQATT, CDR2 SNEGSKA, per germline (reference sequence). CDR3 length: 11 residues.

The gene calls are TRBV24-1 and TRBJ2-5; tentatively, D is TRBD2 (6 bases). The V and J ends lost 1 base and 5 bases respectively, with 19 bases between them. The CDR3 extends over 17 amino acids. Germline values: CDR1 KGHDR, CDR2 SFDVKD. The CDR3 DNA reads TGTGCCACCAGTGATTTCCGCGGGACGGACCTCGGGGAGACCCAGTACTTC. Amino acids: CATSDFRGTDLGETQYF.

J is TRBJ1-2 and V is TRBV7-3; weak D call: TRBD1 (5 bases). The V end lost 1 base, the J end lost 7 bases, and 10 bases lay between the germline ends. CDR1 is SGHTA, CDR2 FQGTGA, per germline. The CDR3 contains 13 residues. The CDR3 coding sequence is TGTGCCAGCAGCTTAAGTCAGGGAGGTGGCTACACCTTC. Translation gives CASSLSQGGGYTF.

The rearrangement joins TRBV6-5 to TRBJ1-2; D is unresolved. This CDR3 is built from 15 residues. Germline loops: CDR1 MNHEY, CDR2 SVGAGI. Trimming removed 7 bases at V and 4 bases at J, with 19 bases between. The CDR3 spells CASNPTPTQGYGYTF. CDR3 in DNA: TGTGCCAGCAACCCCACCCCGACTCAAGGCTATGGCTACACCTTC.

CDR3 sequence: CASSYEGALGYTF. The CDR3 nucleotides read TGTGCCAGCAGTTACGAGGGAGCCCTCGGATACACCTTC. The rearrangement links TRBV6-5 to TRBJ1-2, with no clear D. With 2 bases removed from V and 11 bases from J, the gap between germline ends came to 15 bases. This CDR3 region has 13 residues. Germline CDR1 MNHEY, CDR2 SVGAGI.

J is TRBJ2-1 and V is TRBV9; D possibly corresponds to TRBD1 (5 bases). Trimming cost V 7 bases and J 9 bases, with 23 bases left between them. This CDR3 contains 15 residues. Germline V CDR1 and CDR2: SGDLS, YYNGEE. The CDR3: CASRRESLERGEQFF. The CDR3 DNA follows: TGTGCCAGCCGCCGCGAGTCGCTAGAAAGGGGTGAGCAGTTCTTC.

The J gene is TRBJ2-1, the V gene TRBV5-1; 7 bases agree with TRBD1. Germline V gives CDR1 SGHRS, CDR2 YFSETQ. This CDR3 is built from 15 residues. V lost 1 base to trimming and J lost 2 bases; unmatched junction nucleotides: 3. The CDR3, as DNA: TGCGCCAGCAGCTTGACAGGGGTGGCCTACAATGAGCAGTTCTTC. Its translation is CASSLTGVAYNEQFF.

This chain joins TRBV7-2 and TRBJ1-4; D not resolved. The CDR3 is 13 amino acids. With 2 bases removed from V and 8 bases from J, the gap between germline ends came to 9 bases. The germline V gene encodes CDR1 SGHTA and CDR2 FQGNSA. CDR3 residues: CASSLLRQEKLFF. CDR3 DNA: TGTGCCAGCAGCTTATTGAGGCAGGAAAAACTGTTTTTT. Full variable domain (rest looked up from reference TRBV7-2 and TRBJ1-4): GAGVSQSPSNKVTEKGKDVELRCDPISGHTALYWYRQSLGQGLEFLIYFQGNSAPDKSGLPSDRFSAERTGGSVSTLTIQRTQQEDSAVYLCASSLLRQEKLFFGSGTQLSVL.

The table lists this clone with a count of one. The chain links TRBV2 to TRBJ1-3; TRBD1 is a possible D gene (5 bases). V dropped 2 bases and J dropped 10 bases, with 6 bases sitting between them. Germline V gene lookup returns CDR1 SNHLY and CDR2 FYNNEI. The CDR3 spans 11 residues. CDR3 nucleotide sequence: TGTGCCAGCAGTGAACGGGGGACCATATATTTT. It specifies CASSERGTIYF.

This chain joins TRBV25-1 and TRBJ1-4; D remains unclear. CDR3 size: 15 residues. Deletions cut 7 bases from V and 8 bases from J, with 20 bases between. Germline CDR1 is MGHDK and CDR2 is SYGVNS. The CDR3 protein is CASNNRAGGPEKLFF. The CDR3 nucleotides read TGTGCCAGCAACAACCGGGCGGGAGGGCCGGAAAAACTGTTTTTT.

This chain connects TRBV7-2 to TRBJ1-2; 9 bases align to TRBD1. The length of the CDR3 is 14 residues. Looked up from germline, CDR1 is SGHTA and CDR2 is FQGNSA. V dropped 5 bases and J dropped 2; count of bases not matched to a gene: 3. This chain's CDR3 is CASSPTGGNYGYTF. The CDR3 DNA sequence: TGTGCCAGCAGCCCGACAGGGGGAAACTATGGCTACACCTTC. Drawing the rest from reference TRBV7-2 and TRBJ1-2, the complete variable domain is GAGVSQSPSNKVTEKGKDVELRCDPISGHTALYWYRQSLGQGLEFLIYFQGNSAPDKSGLPSDRFSAERTGGSVSTLTIQRTQQEDSAVYLCASSPTGGNYGYTFGSGTRLTVV.

V usage is TRBV6-5 and J usage is TRBJ2-7, with TRBD1 matching 9 bases. From germline, CDR1 is MNHEY and CDR2 SVGAGI. This CDR3 spans 15 amino acids. Losses at the gene ends were 6 bases for V and 3 bases for J; bases not matched to a gene: 9. The CDR3 DNA reads as TGTGCCAGCAGCTCTTATGTGACAGGGGGCTACGAGCAGTACTTC. This translates into CASSSYVTGGYEQYF.

The chain employs TRBV24-1 and TRBJ2-1; D unclear. Per germline, CDR1 KGHDR and CDR2 SFDVKD. The CDR3 totals 14 residues. Trimming took off 9 bases at V and 1 base at J, with 12 bases between the two ends. The DNA of the CDR3 is TGTGCCACCTCAGCAGCAGGATCCTACAATGAGCAGTTCTTC. Protein sequence: CATSAAGSYNEQFF.

The chain has TRBV7-8 and TRBJ1-3; D not certain. Germline lookup yields CDR1 SGHVS and CDR2 FQNEAQ. This CDR3 is 13 amino acids long. V was clipped by 4 bases and J by 0 bases, with 4 bases between them. The CDR3 spells CASSSGSGNTIYF. CDR3 DNA sequence: TGTGCCAGCAGCTCAGGCTCTGGAAACACCATATATTTT.

This clone was recorded once. The chain recombines TRBV2 with TRBJ1-5, with a possible D match to TRBD1 (5 bases). V lost 4 bases and J 2 bases, leaving 12 bases between the germline ends. In germline, CDR1 is SNHLY, CDR2 FYNNEI. The CDR3 sequence is 15 residues long. The CDR3 protein is CASSAQGLGNQPQHF. Written as DNA, the CDR3 is TGTGCCAGCAGTGCTCAGGGACTTGGCAATCAGCCCCAGCATTTT.

The gene calls are TRBV9 and TRBJ2-6; D is undetermined. V was shortened by 0 bases and J by 4 bases, with 14 bases between the two germline ends. Germline-derived CDR1 and CDR2 are SGDLS and YYNGEE. The CDR3 is 17 residues long. CDR3 loop: CASSVALQVTGANVLTF. CDR3 nucleotide sequence: TGTGCCAGCAGCGTAGCCCTCCAGGTAACCGGGGCCAACGTCCTGACTTTC.

This chain joins TRBV11-2 and TRBJ2-4; 9 bases line up with TRBD1. Trimming at V came to 5 bases and at J to 6 bases, leaving 8 bases not matched to a gene. Germline V gene sequence: CDR1 SGHAT, CDR2 FQNNGV. This CDR3 region has 15 residues. As DNA, the CDR3 is TGTGCCAGCAGCGCGACAGGGGGAGGAGGAAACATTCAGTACTTC. Its translation: CASSATGGGGNIQYF.

The chain recombines TRBV28 with TRBJ2-5, with TRBD2 identical over 8 bases. The CDR3 runs 14 residues. Germline V CDR1 and CDR2: MDHEN, SYDVKM. Trimming cost V 8 bases and J 4 bases; bases outside gene matches: 9. The CDR3: CASAGGALAETQYF. CDR3 in DNA: TGTGCCAGCGCCGGGGGGGCCTTAGCAGAGACCCAGTACTTC.

This sequence joins TRBV2 and TRBJ1-1; perhaps TRBD1 as D (6 bases). Trimming cost V 10 bases and J 6 bases, with 15 bases left between them. This CDR3 spans 12 amino acids. Germline CDR1 is SNHLY and CDR2 is FYNNEI. In nucleotides, the CDR3 is TGTGCCACTCACAGGGATAGGGCTGAAGCTTTCTTT. As protein: CATHRDRAEAFF.

V is TRBV6-5 and J is TRBJ2-7, with TRBD2 as a possible D gene (6 bases). The CDR3 extends over 15 amino acids. The V gene lost 6 bases and the J gene lost 0 bases, with 15 bases spanning the gap. CDR1 is MNHEY, CDR2 SVGAGI, per germline. CDR3 residues: CASSIIADRSYEQYF. The CDR3 nucleotides are TGTGCCAGCAGCATAATAGCGGACCGCTCCTACGAGCAGTACTTC.